This T cell receptor (beta chain) was captured by sequencing in a study of T cells after yellow fever vaccination. About the study: Preparation of fractions with low cell numbers was performed using SMART-Seq v4 Ultra Low Input. Whole-study results and caveats: Most primary-vaccination clones recurred post-booster (around 95% CD4, around 88% CD8).

5'RACE template switching generated TCR cDNA, adding a universal primer site and UMIs. Each CDR3 protein gets one entry after TCRdb re-called the 5' RACE reads with MiXCR. The table shows some 600,000 distinct CDR3 sequences, with about 17% occurring only once. In regard to this clonotype: Antigen unknown.

V was pared by 4 bases and J by 9 bases, with 4 bases of the junction left unmatched. This CDR3 contains 13 residues. Germline values: CDR1 SGHRS, CDR2 YFSETQ. The source was PBMCs, collected around 5 days after the first yellow fever vaccination. This TCR came from a man aged 18 to 30 who received the YFV17D yellow fever vaccine. J is TRBJ1-6 and V is TRBV5-1; 7 bases match TRBD1. The CDR3: CASSRGDSSPLHF. The DNA for the CDR3 is TGCGCCAGCAGCCGAGGGGACAGTTCACCCCTCCACTTT.